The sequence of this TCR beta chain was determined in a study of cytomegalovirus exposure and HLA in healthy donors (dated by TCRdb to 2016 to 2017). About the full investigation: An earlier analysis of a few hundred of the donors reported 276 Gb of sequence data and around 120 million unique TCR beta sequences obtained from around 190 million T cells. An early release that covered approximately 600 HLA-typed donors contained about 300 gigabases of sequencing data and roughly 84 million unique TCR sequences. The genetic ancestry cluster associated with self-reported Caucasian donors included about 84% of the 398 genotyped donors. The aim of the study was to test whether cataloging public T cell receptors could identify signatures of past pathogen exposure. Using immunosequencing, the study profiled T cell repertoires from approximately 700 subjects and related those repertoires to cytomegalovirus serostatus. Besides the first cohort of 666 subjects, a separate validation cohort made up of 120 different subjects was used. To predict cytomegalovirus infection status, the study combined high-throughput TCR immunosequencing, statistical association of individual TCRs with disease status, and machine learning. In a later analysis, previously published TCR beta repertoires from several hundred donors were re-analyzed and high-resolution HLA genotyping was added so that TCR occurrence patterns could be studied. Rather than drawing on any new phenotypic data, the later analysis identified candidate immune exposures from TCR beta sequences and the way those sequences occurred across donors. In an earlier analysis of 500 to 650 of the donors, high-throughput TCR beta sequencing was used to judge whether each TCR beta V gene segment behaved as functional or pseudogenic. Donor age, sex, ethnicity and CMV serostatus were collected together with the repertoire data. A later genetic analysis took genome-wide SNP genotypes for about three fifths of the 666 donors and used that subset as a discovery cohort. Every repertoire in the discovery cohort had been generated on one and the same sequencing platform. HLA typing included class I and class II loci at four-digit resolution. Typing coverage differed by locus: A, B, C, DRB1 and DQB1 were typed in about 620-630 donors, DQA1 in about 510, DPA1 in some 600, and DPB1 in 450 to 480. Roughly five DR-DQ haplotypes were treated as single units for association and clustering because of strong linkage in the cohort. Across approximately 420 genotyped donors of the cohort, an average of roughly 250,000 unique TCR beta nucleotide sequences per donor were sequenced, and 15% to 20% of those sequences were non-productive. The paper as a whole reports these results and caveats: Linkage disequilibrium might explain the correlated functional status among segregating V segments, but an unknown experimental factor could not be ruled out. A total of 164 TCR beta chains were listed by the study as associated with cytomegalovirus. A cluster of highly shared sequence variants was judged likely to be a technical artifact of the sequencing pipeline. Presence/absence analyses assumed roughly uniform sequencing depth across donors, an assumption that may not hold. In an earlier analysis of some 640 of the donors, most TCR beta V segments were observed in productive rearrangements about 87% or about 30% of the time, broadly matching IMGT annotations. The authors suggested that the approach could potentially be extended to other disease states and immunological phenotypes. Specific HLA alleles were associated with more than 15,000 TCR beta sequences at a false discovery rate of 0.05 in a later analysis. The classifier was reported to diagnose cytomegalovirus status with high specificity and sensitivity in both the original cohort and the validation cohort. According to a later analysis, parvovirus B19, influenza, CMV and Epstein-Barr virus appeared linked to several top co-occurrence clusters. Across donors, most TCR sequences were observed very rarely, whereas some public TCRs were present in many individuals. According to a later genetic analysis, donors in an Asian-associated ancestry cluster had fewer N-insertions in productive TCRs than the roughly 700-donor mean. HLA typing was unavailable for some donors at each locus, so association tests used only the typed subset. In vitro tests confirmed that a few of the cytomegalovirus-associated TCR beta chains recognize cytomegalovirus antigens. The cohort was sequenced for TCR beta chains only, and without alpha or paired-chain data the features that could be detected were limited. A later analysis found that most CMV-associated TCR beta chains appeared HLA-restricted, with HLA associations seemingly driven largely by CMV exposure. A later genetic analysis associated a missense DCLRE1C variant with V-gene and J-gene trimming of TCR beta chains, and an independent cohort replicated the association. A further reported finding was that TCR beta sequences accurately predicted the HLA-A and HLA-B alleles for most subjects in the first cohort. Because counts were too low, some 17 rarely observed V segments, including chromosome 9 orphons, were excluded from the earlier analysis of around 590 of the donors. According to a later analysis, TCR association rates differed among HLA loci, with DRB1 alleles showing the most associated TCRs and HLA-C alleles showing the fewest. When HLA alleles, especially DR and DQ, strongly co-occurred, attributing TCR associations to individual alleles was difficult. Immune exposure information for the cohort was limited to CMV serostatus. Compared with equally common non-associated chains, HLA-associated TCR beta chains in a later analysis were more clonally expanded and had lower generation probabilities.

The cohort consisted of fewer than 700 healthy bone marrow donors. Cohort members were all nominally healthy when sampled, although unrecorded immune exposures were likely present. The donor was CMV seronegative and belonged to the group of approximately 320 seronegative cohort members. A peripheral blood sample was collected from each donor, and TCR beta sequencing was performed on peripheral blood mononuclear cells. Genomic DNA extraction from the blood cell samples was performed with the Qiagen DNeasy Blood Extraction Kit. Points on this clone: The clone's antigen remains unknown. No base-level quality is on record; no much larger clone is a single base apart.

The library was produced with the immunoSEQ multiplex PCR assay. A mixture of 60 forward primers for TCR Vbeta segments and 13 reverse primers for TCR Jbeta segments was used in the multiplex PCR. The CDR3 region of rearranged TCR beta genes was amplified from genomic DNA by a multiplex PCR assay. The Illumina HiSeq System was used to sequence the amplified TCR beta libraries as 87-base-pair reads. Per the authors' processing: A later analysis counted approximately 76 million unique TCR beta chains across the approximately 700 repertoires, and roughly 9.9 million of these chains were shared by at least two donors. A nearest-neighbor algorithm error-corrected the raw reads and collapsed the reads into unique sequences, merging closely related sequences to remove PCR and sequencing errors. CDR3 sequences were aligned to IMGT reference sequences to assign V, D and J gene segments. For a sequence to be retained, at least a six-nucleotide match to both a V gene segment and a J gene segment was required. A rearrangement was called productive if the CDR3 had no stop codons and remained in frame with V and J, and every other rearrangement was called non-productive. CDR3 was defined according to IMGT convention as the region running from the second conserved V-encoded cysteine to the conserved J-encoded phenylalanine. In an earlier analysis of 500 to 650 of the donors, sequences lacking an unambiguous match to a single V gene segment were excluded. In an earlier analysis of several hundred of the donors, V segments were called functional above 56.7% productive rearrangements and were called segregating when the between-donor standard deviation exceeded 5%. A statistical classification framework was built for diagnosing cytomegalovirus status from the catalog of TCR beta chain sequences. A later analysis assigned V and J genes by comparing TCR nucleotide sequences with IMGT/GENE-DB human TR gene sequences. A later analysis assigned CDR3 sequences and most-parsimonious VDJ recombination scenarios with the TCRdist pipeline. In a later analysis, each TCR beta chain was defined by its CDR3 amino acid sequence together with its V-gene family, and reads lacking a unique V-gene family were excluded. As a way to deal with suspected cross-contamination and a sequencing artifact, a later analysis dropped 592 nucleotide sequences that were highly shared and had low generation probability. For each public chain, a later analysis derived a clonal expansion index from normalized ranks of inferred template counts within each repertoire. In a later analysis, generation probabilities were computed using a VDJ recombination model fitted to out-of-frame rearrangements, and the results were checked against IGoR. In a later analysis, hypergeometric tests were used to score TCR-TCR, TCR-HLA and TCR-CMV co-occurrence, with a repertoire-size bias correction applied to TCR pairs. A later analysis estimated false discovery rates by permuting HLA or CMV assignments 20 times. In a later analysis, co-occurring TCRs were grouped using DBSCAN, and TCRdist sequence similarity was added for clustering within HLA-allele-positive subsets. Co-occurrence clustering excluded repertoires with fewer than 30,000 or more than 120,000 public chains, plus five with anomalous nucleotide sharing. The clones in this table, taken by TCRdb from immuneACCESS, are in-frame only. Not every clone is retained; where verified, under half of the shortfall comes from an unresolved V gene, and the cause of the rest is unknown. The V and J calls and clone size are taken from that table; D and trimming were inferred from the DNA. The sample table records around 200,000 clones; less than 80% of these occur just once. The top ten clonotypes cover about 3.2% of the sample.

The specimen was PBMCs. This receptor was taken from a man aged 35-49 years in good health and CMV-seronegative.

The nucleotide sequence is TGTGCCAGCAGGAGAACAGGAGAGACCCAGTACTTC. This sequence encodes CASRRTGETQYF. The V gene is TRBV7-8 and the J gene is TRBJ2-5; tentative D gene TRBD1, with 5 bases matching. The CDR3 runs 12 residues from the cysteine to the phenylalanine. The sequence is cut down to CDR3 DNA, 36 bases in frame from base 1. The trim is 6 bases for V and 4 bases for J, with a gap of 9 bases between the germline ends. CDR1 and CDR2, looked up from the germline V gene, are SGHVS and FQNEAQ. The CDR3, completed at both ends by the reference TRBV7-8 and TRBJ2-5 genes, gives the full variable domain GAGVSQSPRYKVAKRGQDVALRCDPISGHVSLFWYQQALGQGPEFLTYFQNEAQLDKSGLPSDRFFAERPEGSVSTLKIQRTQQEDSAVYLCASRRTGETQYFGPGTRLLVL.